A single sample gave rise to the 8 T cell receptor beta chains below, sequenced in a study of response to subunit inactivated influenza vaccine. A single record per CDR3 protein comes from TCRdb applying MiXCR to the RT-PCR reads. The sample holds about 570,000 distinct CDR3 sequences, roughly 12% seen once. This same sample was also part of a study on T cells expressing NK-cell markers. That report adds: TCR beta libraries carry UMIs added by 5'RACE template switching.

The material sequenced was PBMCs from blood, taken on the day of vaccination. The source is a man aged 45-65 years who received an inactivated influenza vaccine.

Only a few counts were recorded for this clonotype. The rearrangement links TRBV3-1 to TRBJ2-7; 7 bases map to TRBD1. Trimming removed 4 bases from V and 6 bases from J; junction bases left unmatched: 15. Germline-derived CDR1 and CDR2 are LGHDT and YNNKEL (reference sequence). CDR3 size: 16 residues. The CDR3 DNA follows: TGTGCCAGCAGCCCCCGGGGACAGTACCCCTTACGCGAGCAGTACTTC. Its translation: CASSPRGQYPLREQYF.

This clonotype was seen at least ten times. The gene calls are TRBV12-3 or TRBV12-4 and TRBJ2-1; the match to TRBD2 covers 13 bases. The CDR3 spans 15 residues. The ends lost 6 bases at V and 6 bases at J; junction bases unmatched: 5. CDR3 coding DNA: TGTGCCAGCAGCTCAGGGACTAGCGGGATCAATGAGCAGTTCTTC. Its translation is CASSSGTSGINEQFF.

This clonotype was recorded many times. The chain combines TRBV6-2 or TRBV6-3 with TRBJ1-6; 7 bases are shared with TRBD1. After removal of 5 bases from V and 6 bases from J, the junction contained 16 bases not matched to a gene. Germline values: CDR1 MNHEY, CDR2 SVGEGT. The CDR3 extends over 18 amino acids. The CDR3, as DNA: TGTGCCAGCAGTGCCGGGACAGCCTCCCGCCGGCTTAATTCACCCCTCCACTTT. This translates into CASSAGTASRRLNSPLHF.

V gene TRBV20-1 combines with J gene TRBJ1-1; D unclear. V lost 0 bases, J lost 4 bases, and 21 bases lay in between. CDR1 DFQATT and CDR2 SNEGSKA come from the germline V gene (reference sequence). The CDR3 has 17 amino acids. CDR3 nucleotides: TGCAGTGCTAGAGACGCCATGCGGACTTTACGGGGCACTGAAGCTTTCTTT. Its protein product is CSARDAMRTLRGTEAFF.

This chain uses TRBV4-3 with TRBJ2-1, with D possibly being TRBD2 (6 bases). The length of the CDR3 is 18 residues. Germline V CDR1 and CDR2: LGHNA, YSLEER. V lost 0 bases, J lost 0 bases, and 15 bases lay in between. The CDR3 DNA reads as TGCGCCAGCAGCCAAGAGGGTAGGGCCGGGAGCTCCTACAATGAGCAGTTCTTC. As protein: CASSQEGRAGSSYNEQFF.

This clonotype appeared a few times. The chain carries TRBV12-3 or TRBV12-4 and TRBJ1-1, with a tentative D call TRBD1 (5 bases). This CDR3 has 14 amino acids. The ends were cut back, 2 bases at V and 5 bases at J, with 12 bases in the middle. The CDR3, as DNA: TGTGCCAGCAGTTTATCGGGGGGGAGGACTGAAGCTTTCTTT. Its translation: CASSLSGGRTEAFF.

V and J are TRBV7-2 and TRBJ2-1, with TRBD2 matching over 7 bases. This CDR3 has 15 amino acids. Germline CDR1 SGHTA, CDR2 FQGNSA. J gave up 4 bases and V 1 base, and 4 bases lay outside the gene matches. The CDR3 nucleotides read TGTGCCAGCAGCTTAGATCTAGCGGAATACAATGAGCAGTTCTTC. Translated, it gives CASSLDLAEYNEQFF. Full variable domain (rest looked up from reference TRBV7-2 and TRBJ2-1): GAGVSQSPSNKVTEKGKDVELRCDPISGHTALYWYRQSLGQGLEFLIYFQGNSAPDKSGLPSDRFSAERTGGSVSTLTIQRTQQEDSAVYLCASSLDLAEYNEQFFGPGTRLTVL.

Many counts were recorded for this clonotype. The chain has TRBV5-6 and TRBJ2-7, with TRBD1 matching over 7 bases. The CDR3 has 13 residues. Germline V gives CDR1 SGHDT, CDR2 YYEEEE. Trimming at V came to 2 bases and at J to 3 bases, leaving 2 bases not matched to a gene. The CDR3 DNA reads TGTGCCAGCAGCTTACCAGGGGGCTACGAGCAGTACTTC. It is translated as CASSLPGGYEQYF. The full variable domain, its missing parts supplied by reference TRBV5-6 and TRBJ2-7, is DAGVTQSPTHLIKTRGQQVTLRCSPKSGHDTVSWYQQALGQGPQFIFQYYEEEERQRGNFPDRFSGHQFPNYSSELNVNALLLGDSALYLCASSLPGGYEQYFGPGTRLTVT.